One and the same sample provided the 31 T cell receptor beta chains below, sequenced in a study of regulatory T cells in long-lasting Graves disease. For TCR beta, libraries came from iRepertoire HTBI primers and Arm-PCR of CDR3 regions. Via MiXCR, TCRdb re-called the multiplex PCR reads, giving one row per CDR3 protein. The sample shows over 300,000 distinct CDR3 sequences, about 19% of them seen only once. Time point meaning: persistent/refractory GD, antithyroid drugs over 5 years with positive TRAb. Construction of the TCR library relied on RNA isolated from PBMCs. The sequencing here drew on peripheral blood mononuclear cells (PBMCs), taken when the disease was refractory, from a patient treated with antithyroid drugs. The origin of the receptors is a female donor with Graves disease.

This clonotype showed up just once. V usage is TRBV29-1 and J usage is TRBJ2-3; possible D gene TRBD2, 6 bases. Trimming pared 2 bases from V and 4 bases from J, leaving 19 bases between. This CDR3 region has 16 residues. Germline values: CDR1 SQVTM, CDR2 ANQGSEA. The CDR3 nucleotides read TGCAGCGTTGAACTCCCCGGCTTAGCGGCGCCAGATACGCAGTATTTT. As protein: CSVELPGLAAPDTQYF.

In this sample, this clonotype turned up many times. CDR3 loop: CASSRSGRGYGYTF. Here the CDR3 DNA reads TGTGCCAGCAGTCGCTCCGGACGAGGCTATGGCTACACCTTC. This chain links TRBV6-1 with TRBJ1-2; D unresolved. The CDR3 is 14 residues long. CDR1 is MNHNS and CDR2 is SASEGT in the germline V gene. Deletions cut 5 bases from V and 4 bases from J, with 14 bases between.

Comments on this clonotype: A far larger clone is one base from this, pointing to a likely read error. The CDR3 DNA reads TGTGCCAGCAGCTTAAATGGTGGCGGACAAGGGACCCAGTACTTC. It codes for CASSLNGGGQGTQYF. The V and J genes are TRBV6-2 or TRBV6-3 and TRBJ2-5; a weak D match, TRBD1 (5 bases). Germline CDR1 MNHEY, CDR2 SVGEGT. This CDR3 region has 15 residues.

This clonotype was seen once. A far larger clone is one base from this, pointing to a likely read error. The chain has TRBV12-3 or TRBV12-4 and TRBJ1-5, with TRBD1 as a possible D gene (5 bases). This CDR3 is 15 amino acids long. Trimming removed 6 bases at V and 4 bases at J, with 16 bases between. In DNA, the CDR3 is TGTGCCAGCAGGTTATACCAGGGCTATAATCAGCCCCAGCATTTT. It translates to CASRLYQGYNQPQHF.

Only a few counts were recorded for this clonotype. The gene calls are TRBV5-1 and TRBJ2-7, with 7 bases fitting TRBD1. J lost 4 bases, V lost 5 bases, and 12 bases had no gene match. This CDR3 contains 15 residues. Germline assignment: CDR1 SGHRS and CDR2 YFSETQ. CDR3 DNA: TGCGCCAGCAGTGTGACAGGGAGCCCCTTTTACGAGCAGTACTTC. Translated: CASSVTGSPFYEQYF.

This clonotype appeared many times. This chain connects TRBV20-1 to TRBJ2-7; D is undetermined. CDR1 and CDR2 (germline): DFQATT, SNEGSKA (reference sequence). V was clipped by 0 bases and J by 5 bases, with 17 bases between them. The CDR3 is made up of 15 amino acids. The CDR3 region is CSARDLYRVGNEQYF. Here the CDR3 DNA reads TGCAGTGCTAGAGATCTGTATAGGGTCGGCAACGAGCAGTACTTC.

This clonotype was seen a few times. The rearrangement joins TRBV29-1 to TRBJ2-2; D remains unclear. This CDR3 region has 13 residues. With 4 bases removed from V and 0 bases from J, the gap between germline ends came to 6 bases. Germline V gene lookup returns CDR1 SQVTM and CDR2 ANQGSEA. DNA for the CDR3: TGCAGCGTTGGGACGGCGAACACCGGGGAGCTGTTTTTT. Protein product: CSVGTANTGELFF.

This clonotype was recorded many times. The CDR3 nucleotides read TGTGCCAGCAGTTTAAGAGGGCTGGTCGGCTACACCTTC. The encoded protein is CASSLRGLVGYTF. This chain uses TRBV12-3 or TRBV12-4 with TRBJ1-2; D unclear. The CDR3 totals 13 residues. V was pared by 2 bases and J by 8 bases, with 12 bases between.

This clonotype turned up a few times. The gene calls are TRBV2 and TRBJ2-5, with D perhaps matching TRBD2 (6 bases). CDR1 SNHLY and CDR2 FYNNEI come from the germline V gene. V lost 4 bases and J 9 bases, leaving 9 bases between the germline ends. The CDR3 spans 11 residues. This CDR3 reads CASSGWEAQYF. CDR3 sequence (DNA): TGTGCCAGCAGTGGGTGGGAGGCCCAGTACTTC.

This clonotype came up many times. The chain combines TRBV6-5 with TRBJ1-2; D gene uncertain. V lost 4 bases, J lost 4 bases, and 13 bases lay in between. There are 14 residues in the CDR3. In germline, CDR1 is MNHEY, CDR2 SVGAGI. The CDR3 reads CASSFLDFSYGYTF. CDR3 sequence (DNA): TGTGCCAGCAGTTTCCTTGATTTCTCCTATGGCTACACCTTC.

This clonotype was seen once. The chain joins TRBV7-9 to TRBJ2-6; 9 bases are a match to TRBD1. There are 17 residues in the CDR3. With 5 bases clipped from V and 0 bases from J, the junction kept 5 bases outside the gene matches. CDR1 SEHNR and CDR2 FQNEAQ come from the germline V gene (reference sequence). CDR3 in amino acids: CASSRQGVPSGANVLTF. The CDR3 nucleotides are TGTGCCAGCAGCCGACAGGGGGTTCCCTCTGGGGCCAACGTCCTGACTTTC.

The chain combines TRBV7-2 with TRBJ1-5, with D hard to call. The length of the CDR3 is 15 residues. Per the germline V gene, CDR1 is SGHTA and CDR2 is FQGNSA. Trimming cost V 5 bases and J 0 bases, with 11 bases left between them. CDR3 in amino acids: CASSPEVNSNQPQHF. DNA for the CDR3: TGTGCCAGCAGCCCCGAGGTAAATAGCAATCAGCCCCAGCATTTT.

This clonotype was detected ten times or more. The genes are TRBV12-3 or TRBV12-4 and TRBJ2-7, with TRBD2 matching 12 bases. Unmatched junction bases numbered 1, after V lost 0 bases and J lost 4 bases. This CDR3 has 15 amino acids. The CDR3 DNA reads as TGTGCCAGCAGTTTAGCCCTAGCGGGAGGGTACGAGCAGTACTTC. Protein product: CASSLALAGGYEQYF.

The table lists this clonotype with many counts. V usage is TRBV12-3 or TRBV12-4 and J usage is TRBJ1-6; D is uncertain. This CDR3 region has 12 residues. The V end was cut by 8 bases, the J end by 8 bases, with 10 bases between. The CDR3 coding sequence is TGTGCCAGCCGGGGTAGCGATTCACCCCTCCACTTT. Translating it yields CASRGSDSPLHF.

The chain uses TRBV7-3 and TRBJ2-3, with 9 nucleotides matching TRBD2. The V and J ends lost 5 bases and 1 base, in that order; junction bases with no gene match: 4. The CDR3 is made up of 15 amino acids. CDR1 and CDR2 (germline): SGHTA, FQGTGA. Here the CDR3 reads CASSRVAGGTDTQYF. The CDR3 coding sequence is TGTGCCAGCAGCCGAGTAGCGGGAGGCACAGATACGCAGTATTTT.

This clonotype came up many times. This chain connects TRBV27 to TRBJ2-7; D is possibly TRBD1 or TRBD2 (5 bases each). The CDR3 totals 14 residues. Germline loops: CDR1 MNHEY, CDR2 SMNVEV (reference sequence). V was cut by 1 base and J by 5 bases, with 12 bases left in between. The CDR3 here is CASSLYQGEDEQYF. The CDR3 nucleotides are TGTGCCAGCAGTTTATACCAGGGAGAGGACGAGCAGTACTTC.

The gene calls are TRBV5-1 and TRBJ2-2, with unresolved D. This CDR3 is 11 amino acids long. Per germline, CDR1 SGHRS and CDR2 YFSETQ. With 0 bases removed from V and 12 bases from J, the gap between germline ends came to 6 bases. CDR3: CASSLGRKLFF. CDR3 sequence (DNA): TGCGCCAGCAGCTTGGGCCGGAAGCTGTTTTTT.

This clonotype was recorded at least ten times. V usage is TRBV2 and J usage is TRBJ2-7; 8 nucleotides match TRBD2. CDR3 length: 14 residues. Germline lookup yields CDR1 SNHLY and CDR2 FYNNEI. After removal of 8 bases from V and 2 bases from J, the junction contained 8 bases not matched to a gene. CDR3 in amino acids: CASGWRSGTYEQYF. CDR3 sequence (DNA): TGTGCCAGCGGATGGCGTAGCGGGACCTACGAGCAGTACTTC.

At least ten counts were recorded for this clonotype. J is TRBJ2-5 and V is TRBV30; unclear D gene. In germline, CDR1 is GTSNPN, CDR2 SVGIG (reference sequence). Trimming removed 4 bases at V and 1 base at J, with 7 bases between. This CDR3 comprises 12 residues. CDR3: CAWIPGQETQYF. CDR3 nucleotides: TGTGCCTGGATTCCGGGCCAAGAGACCCAGTACTTC.

This clonotype was detected a few times. V is TRBV19 and J is TRBJ1-4, with TRBD1 as a possible D gene (5 bases). V shed 3 bases and J shed 3 bases, with 11 bases lying between them. CDR1 is LNHDA, CDR2 SQIVND, per germline (reference sequence). The CDR3 extends over 15 amino acids. CDR3 sequence reads: CASSIWSGPNEKLFF. DNA of the CDR3: TGTGCCAGTAGTATTTGGTCAGGGCCTAATGAAAAACTGTTTTTT.

At least ten counts were recorded for this clonotype. This sequence joins TRBV19 and TRBJ1-1; D ambiguous. V was pared by 7 bases and J by 3 bases, with 18 bases between. This CDR3 comprises 15 residues. Germline lookup yields CDR1 LNHDA and CDR2 SQIVND (reference sequence). The CDR3 sequence: CASTRPAGRYTEAFF. In DNA, the CDR3 is TGTGCCAGTACCCGTCCAGCAGGCCGATACACTGAAGCTTTCTTT.

The genes are TRBV20-1 and TRBJ2-7; D remains ambiguous. Trimming cost V 3 bases and J 0 bases, with 15 bases left between them. CDR1 is DFQATT, CDR2 SNEGSKA, per germline (reference sequence). This CDR3 is built from 15 residues. CDR3 bases: TGCAGTGCTAGTCGGCGGAAACGTAGCTCCTACGAGCAGTACTTC. The encoded protein is CSASRRKRSSYEQYF.

This clonotype was detected a few times. J is TRBJ2-7 and V is TRBV5-1; D may be TRBD2 (6 bases). V was trimmed by 0 bases and J by 3 bases, leaving 16 bases between them. The germline V gene encodes CDR1 SGHRS and CDR2 YFSETQ. The CDR3 consists of 16 residues. CDR3 region: CASSLAESGSGYEQYF. Written as DNA, the CDR3 is TGCGCCAGCAGCTTGGCCGAGAGCGGGTCCGGCTACGAGCAGTACTTC.

This clonotype was picked up a small number of times. This chain connects TRBV28 to TRBJ1-4; 7 bases match TRBD1. The CDR3 totals 14 residues. V lost 5 bases to trimming and J lost 14 bases; unmatched junction nucleotides: 14. Germline CDR1 is MDHEN and CDR2 is SYDVKM. The CDR3 protein is CASSQQGTSFFLFF. Here the CDR3 DNA reads TGTGCCAGCAGTCAACAGGGGACCAGTTTTTTTCTGTTTTTT. Full variable domain (rest looked up from reference TRBV28 and TRBJ1-4): DVKVTQSSRYLVKRTGEKVFLECVQDMDHENMFWYRQDPGLGLRLIYFSYDVKMKEKGDIPEGYSVSREKKERFSLILESASTNQTSMYLCASSQQGTSFFLFFGSGTQLSVL.

This clonotype was picked up many times. CDR3 protein: CASTEQGASYYGYTF. Here the CDR3 DNA reads TGTGCCAGCACTGAGCAGGGGGCGTCATACTATGGCTACACCTTC. V and J are TRBV2 and TRBJ1-2, with 8 positions matching TRBD1. Trimming took 7 bases from V and 3 from J; bases not matched to a gene: 10. Germline values: CDR1 SNHLY, CDR2 FYNNEI. There are 15 residues in the CDR3.

Details on this clonotype: A much larger clone differs by one base, so this may be a read error. This chain connects TRBV28 to TRBJ1-2; a possible D gene is TRBD1 (5 bases). CDR1 and CDR2 (germline): MDHEN, SYDVKM. The CDR3 is made up of 13 amino acids. Trimming left V 8 bases short and J 4 bases short, with 14 bases between. In DNA form, the CDR3 reads TGTGCCAGCGGCGTGGGACGGACCTATGGCTACACCTTC. It codes for CASGVGRTYGYTF.

The rearrangement joins TRBV27 to TRBJ2-2; 10 bases align to TRBD2. Unmatched junction bases numbered 3, after V lost 5 bases and J lost 3 bases. The CDR3 runs to 15 residues. Germline V gene data show CDR1 as MNHEY and CDR2 as SMNVEV (reference sequence). The CDR3 here is CASSTTSGHTGELFF. CDR3 DNA sequence: TGTGCCAGCAGTACGACTAGCGGGCACACCGGGGAGCTGTTTTTT.

This clonotype has just a few counts. V usage is TRBV19 and J usage is TRBJ1-2; no reliable D call. Trimming shortened V by 6 bases and J by 8 bases, and 16 bases separated the two germline ends. The germline V gene encodes CDR1 LNHDA and CDR2 SQIVND (reference sequence). There are 13 residues in the CDR3. The CDR3 reads CASSPGRGAGYTF. CDR3 coding DNA: TGTGCCAGTAGCCCAGGACGGGGAGCGGGCTACACCTTC.

V usage is TRBV3-1 and J usage is TRBJ1-1; D gene ambiguous. V was shortened by 6 bases and J by 1 base, with 12 bases between the two germline ends. There are 14 residues in the CDR3. Germline V CDR1 and CDR2: LGHDT, YNNKEL (reference sequence). In DNA form, the CDR3 reads TGTGCCAGCAGGAGAGAGGGAACGAACACTGAAGCTTTCTTT. Residues: CASRREGTNTEAFF. Supplemented by reference TRBV3-1 and TRBJ1-1, the full variable domain reads DTAVSQTPKYLVTQMGNDKSIKCEQNLGHDTMYWYKQDSKKFLKIMFSYNNKELIINETVPNRFSPKSPDKAHLNLHINSLELGDSAVYFCASRREGTNTEAFFGQGTRLTVV.

This clonotype showed up many times. The chain is built from TRBV27 and TRBJ1-6; possible D gene TRBD1, 5 bases. Trimming pared 4 bases from V and 5 bases from J, leaving 15 bases between. CDR3 size: 16 residues. CDR1 and CDR2 from the germline V gene are MNHEY and SMNVEV (reference sequence). The CDR3, as DNA: TGTGCCAGCAGTTCCCTCCAGGGTCCCCATAATTCACCCCTCCACTTT. Its translation: CASSSLQGPHNSPLHF.

This clonotype was detected only a few times. The chain uses TRBV29-1 and TRBJ2-2; 8 bases match TRBD2. Germline CDR1 and CDR2: SQVTM and ANQGSEA. The CDR3 is 14 amino acids. After removal of 2 bases from V and 6 bases from J, the junction contained 5 bases not matched to a gene. CDR3 residues: CSVEKREPPGELFF. The CDR3 DNA follows: TGCAGCGTTGAAAAGCGGGAGCCCCCCGGGGAGCTGTTTTTT.